This entry lists 28 T cell receptor beta chains sequenced from one sample in a study of blood T cell repertoires in COVID-19. The repertoire was sequenced with immunoSEQ multiplex PCR; TCRdb's copy has only in-frame clones and lacks some. The data hold 180,000 or so clones, with 86% observed a single time. What was sequenced was peripheral blood. The source is a woman aged 25 to 45 with active or convalescent COVID-19.

The V and J genes are TRBV7-2 and TRBJ2-7; TRBD1 agrees at 8 bases. After removal of 5 bases from V and 5 bases from J, the junction contained 8 bases not matched to a gene. The CDR3 is 14 amino acids. Germline V gene sequence: CDR1 SGHTA, CDR2 FQGNSA. The CDR3 reads CASSVTGAGDEQYF. The CDR3 DNA reads TGTGCCAGCAGCGTGACAGGGGCCGGCGACGAGCAGTACTTC.

The chain has TRBV27 and TRBJ1-2, with TRBD1 identical over 11 bases. J was trimmed by 6 bases and V by 8 bases; bases with no gene match: 20. The CDR3 runs to 18 residues. Germline assignment: CDR1 MNHEY and CDR2 SMNVEV (reference sequence). The CDR3 reads CASALSGGTGGAEDGYTF. The CDR3 DNA reads TGTGCCAGCGCTCTTTCGGGCGGGACAGGGGGAGCGGAGGATGGCTACACCTTC.

This chain connects TRBV2 to TRBJ1-1; possible D gene TRBD1, 6 bases. CDR3 length equals 16 residues. The germline CDR1 and CDR2 sequences are SNHLY and FYNNEI. V was shortened by 6 bases and J by 0 bases, with 17 bases between the two germline ends. The CDR3, as DNA: TGTGCCAGCAGCTTGGACAGCGATGAAATGAACACTGAAGCTTTCTTT. This codes for CASSLDSDEMNTEAFF.

This clone appeared a few times. The V gene is TRBV3-1 (or the pseudogene TRBV3-2), the J gene TRBJ2-1, with 8 bases aligning to TRBD2. Germline V gene lookup returns CDR1 LGHDT and CDR2 YNNKEL (reference sequence). The junction had 10 bases not matched to a gene; V was cut back by 3 bases and J by 3 bases. This CDR3 region has 17 residues. The CDR3 DNA follows: TGTGCCAGCAGCCACTTACAAACTAGCGGCGACTACAATGAGCAGTTCTTC. It encodes CASSHLQTSGDYNEQFF.

This clone is medium-sized in the sample. The rearrangement links TRBV9 to TRBJ1-4; D is possibly TRBD1 (5 bases). The germline V gene has CDR1 SGDLS and CDR2 YYNGEE. The CDR3 totals 14 residues. Between the trimmed V and J ends, which lost 3 bases and 8 bases, there was a span of 14 bases. The CDR3 loop is CASSGGTFKEKLFF. The CDR3 DNA reads as TGTGCCAGCAGCGGCGGGACCTTCAAAGAAAAACTGTTTTTT.

The gene calls are TRBV15 and TRBJ1-5, with D perhaps matching TRBD1 (6 bases). CDR1 and CDR2 (germline): LNHNV, YYDKDF (reference sequence). The CDR3 length is 16 residues. Trimming pared 0 bases from V and 3 bases from J, leaving 12 bases between. As DNA, the CDR3 is TGTGCCACCAGCAGAGAGGCCGGACAGATCAATCAGCCCCAGCATTTT. Protein product: CATSREAGQINQPQHF.

The chain links TRBV5-1 to TRBJ1-6; 8 bases fit TRBD1. J gave up 5 bases and V 0 bases, and 7 bases lay outside the gene matches. The CDR3 consists of 17 residues. Per the germline V gene, CDR1 is SGHRS and CDR2 is YFSETQ. As DNA, the CDR3 is TGCGCCAGCAGCTTGGGAGCTCCGGGACAGGATAATTCACCCCTCCACTTT. It specifies CASSLGAPGQDNSPLHF.

This chain links TRBV6-1 with TRBJ1-6, with unresolved D. Germline V gives CDR1 MNHNS, CDR2 SASEGT. V was pared by 0 bases and J by 5 bases, with 14 bases between. CDR3 length: 17 amino acids. This chain's CDR3 is CASSEARNRRDNSPLHF. The DNA for the CDR3 is TGTGCCAGCAGTGAAGCGCGGAACCGACGGGATAATTCACCCCTCCACTTT.

The rearrangement joins TRBV5-5 to TRBJ1-5, with 8 bases fitting TRBD1. Germline V gene lookup returns CDR1 SGHKS and CDR2 YYEKEE (reference sequence). This CDR3 region has 14 residues. The ends lost 3 bases at V and 6 bases at J; junction bases unmatched: 5. The CDR3 is CASSSGQGAQPQHF. The CDR3 DNA reads as TGTGCCAGCAGCTCTGGACAGGGAGCTCAGCCCCAGCATTTT.

The chain recombines TRBV11-1 with TRBJ1-2; D ambiguous. Between the trimmed V and J ends, which lost 1 base and 6 bases, there was a span of 15 bases. Germline V gene lookup returns CDR1 SGHAT and CDR2 FQDESV (reference sequence). The CDR3 totals 15 residues. DNA for the CDR3: TGTGCCAGCAGCTTAGGTGGCAGTTCGGAGGATGGCTACACCTTC. Translation gives CASSLGGSSEDGYTF.

The chain links TRBV29-1 to TRBJ1-2, with 10 bases lining up with TRBD1. The trim removed 7 bases at V and 6 bases at J, leaving 8 bases unmatched. This CDR3 is built from 13 residues. In germline, CDR1 is SQVTM, CDR2 ANQGSEA. In DNA form, the CDR3 reads TGCAGCGGCGGGACAGGGGAGGTGAATGGCTACACCTTC. Translated, it gives CSGGTGEVNGYTF.

This clone appeared a single time. The V gene is TRBV29-1, the J gene TRBJ2-7; TRBD1 agrees at 7 bases. The ends lost 4 bases at V and 10 bases at J; junction bases unmatched: 7. The CDR3 contains 11 residues. In germline, CDR1 is SQVTM, CDR2 ANQGSEA. CDR3 nucleotide sequence: TGCAGCGTTGGGGCAGGGGGTGTTCAGTACTTC. Translated: CSVGAGGVQYF.

V usage is TRBV7-6 and J usage is TRBJ2-5, with D uncertain. Germline lookup yields CDR1 SGHVS and CDR2 FNYEAQ. CDR3 length equals 13 residues. Trimming pared 1 base from V and 7 bases from J, leaving 10 bases between. CDR3 DNA sequence: TGTGCCAGCAGCTTAGATCTAGAAGGGACCCAGTACTTC. Amino acid sequence: CASSLDLEGTQYF.

The V and J genes are TRBV7-2 and TRBJ2-3; D is possibly TRBD2 (5 bases). This CDR3 contains 14 residues. The ends were cut back, 4 bases at V and 5 bases at J, with 13 bases in the middle. CDR1 SGHTA and CDR2 FQGNSA come from the germline V gene. The CDR3 nucleotides read TGTGCCAGCAGCTCTAACTCGGCGGGAGATACGCAGTATTTT. It codes for CASSSNSAGDTQYF.

The chain employs TRBV23-1 and TRBJ1-5; weak D call: TRBD1 (5 bases). TRBV23-1 is sorted into the ORF group, with uncertain function. V was shortened by 2 bases and J by 4 bases, with 24 bases between the two germline ends. CDR3 length equals 19 residues. The CDR3: CASSQRVDSSGAWNQPQHF. Here the CDR3 DNA reads TGCGCCAGCAGTCAACGCGTTGACAGCTCCGGCGCCTGGAATCAGCCCCAGCATTTT.

The chain joins TRBV6-5 to TRBJ1-2; 10 bases align to TRBD1. The CDR3 contains 13 residues. CDR1 MNHEY and CDR2 SVGAGI come from the germline V gene. V lost 0 bases and J lost 11; bases outside the gene matches: 3. CDR3 protein: CASSYSTGGKYTF. CDR3 in DNA: TGTGCCAGCAGTTACTCGACAGGGGGCAAATACACCTTC.

Points on this clone: Relative to the germline gene, one junction end is altered; a read error may explain this. The J gene is TRBJ2-7, the V gene TRBV7-2; TRBD2 agrees at 14 bases. In germline, CDR1 is SGHTA, CDR2 FQGNSA. The CDR3 has 13 amino acids. CDR3 sequence (DNA): TGTGCCAGCAGCTTAGCTGGGACTAGCGGGAGAGCCTTC. Protein sequence: CASSLAGTSGRAF.

CDR3 sequence: CASSAGLAVYEQYF. DNA of the CDR3: TGTGCCAGTAGTGCGGGACTAGCGGTCTACGAGCAGTACTTC. This chain uses TRBV19 with TRBJ2-7; 11 nucleotides align to TRBD2. J lost 3 bases, V lost 5 bases, and 3 bases had no gene match. The length of the CDR3 is 14 residues. Germline V CDR1 and CDR2: LNHDA, SQIVND (reference sequence).

The rearrangement links TRBV10-1 to TRBJ1-2; no reliable D call. With 3 bases removed from V and 5 bases from J, the gap between germline ends came to 10 bases. Germline lookup yields CDR1 WNHNN and CDR2 SYGVQD (reference sequence). The CDR3 runs 13 residues. CDR3 amino acids: CASSDNSRYGYTF. As DNA, the CDR3 is TGCGCCAGCAGTGACAACAGTCGGTATGGCTACACCTTC.

This clone was found a few times. The gene calls are TRBV6-6 and TRBJ1-6; 8 positions match TRBD1. Per germline, CDR1 MNHNY and CDR2 SVGAGI (reference sequence). Losses at the gene ends were 4 bases for V and 6 bases for J; bases not matched to a gene: 8. The CDR3 runs 16 residues. CDR3 sequence (DNA): TGTGCCAGCAGTTTAGACAGGGGTTCGGGTAATTCACCCCTCCACTTT. Encoded protein: CASSLDRGSGNSPLHF.

The chain links TRBV5-6 to TRBJ2-7; perhaps TRBD1 as D (6 bases). V was trimmed by 1 base and J by 2 bases, leaving 16 bases between them. The CDR3 loop spans 16 amino acids. The germline gives CDR1 SGHDT, CDR2 YYEEEE. The chain's CDR3 is CASSLTRDRRTYEQYF. The CDR3 DNA reads TGTGCCAGCAGCTTGACGAGAGACAGGCGGACCTACGAGCAGTACTTC.

This chain links TRBV29-1 with TRBJ1-3; D is undetermined. Germline V lookup: CDR1 SQVTM, CDR2 ANQGSEA. The CDR3 loop spans 13 amino acids. V was shortened by 3 bases and J by 4 bases, with 10 bases between the two germline ends. The CDR3 DNA reads TGCAGCGTTGATTCGGGGTTCGGAAACACCATATATTTT. It translates to CSVDSGFGNTIYF.

CDR3 sequence: CASSPVGQGMSGYTF. In DNA, the CDR3 is TGTGCCAGCAGCCCCGTAGGCCAGGGGATGTCTGGCTACACCTTC. The V and J genes are TRBV28 and TRBJ1-2; D possibly corresponds to TRBD1 (6 bases). V lost 6 bases to trimming and J lost 7 bases, with 21 bases between them. CDR3 length: 15 residues. The germline CDR1 and CDR2 sequences are MDHEN and SYDVKM.

Only a few counts were recorded for this clone. This chain uses TRBV7-9 with TRBJ2-1; 10 positions match TRBD1. CDR3 length: 17 amino acids. Germline values: CDR1 SEHNR, CDR2 FQNEAQ (reference sequence). V was pared by 3 bases and J by 5 bases, with 10 bases of the junction left unmatched. In nucleotides, the CDR3 is TGTGCCAGCAGCTTCCCTTTCACCGGGACAGGGGACAATGAGCAGTTCTTC. This codes for CASSFPFTGTGDNEQFF.

On this clone: One end of the junction is discordant with germline, which a read error may explain. This chain joins TRBV19 and TRBJ1-2, with no clear D. CDR1 LNHDA and CDR2 SQIVND come from the germline V gene (reference sequence). The CDR3 has 12 residues. In DNA, the CDR3 is TGTGCCAGTAGTATAGCAGAAGTTCCACCCCACTTC. The encoded protein is CASSIAEVPPHF.

This rearrangement joins TRBV3-1 (or the pseudogene TRBV3-2) to TRBJ2-5; no reliable D call. The V end was cut by 2 bases, the J end by 3 bases, with 4 bases between. In germline, CDR1 is LGHDT, CDR2 YNNKEL (reference sequence). The CDR3 runs 12 residues. This CDR3 is CASSQQEETQYF. The CDR3 nucleotides read TGTGCCAGCAGCCAACAGGAAGAGACCCAGTACTTC.

The chain employs TRBV6-5 and TRBJ1-5, with TRBD1 matching over 8 bases. The V segment lost 2 bases and the J segment 4 bases; nucleotides outside the gene matches: 4. In germline, CDR1 is MNHEY, CDR2 SVGAGI. This CDR3 is 15 amino acids long. The DNA of the CDR3 is TGTGCCAGCAGTTACGACAGGGGAGGAAATCAGCCCCAGCATTTT. Its translation is CASSYDRGGNQPQHF.

The rearrangement joins TRBV19 to TRBJ2-1; 11 bases agree with TRBD2. Germline V gene data show CDR1 as LNHDA and CDR2 as SQIVND (reference sequence). The CDR3 has 15 amino acids. V lost 1 base and J lost 7; bases outside the gene matches: 3. CDR3 sequence reads: CASSIGASGGNEQFF. The DNA of the CDR3 is TGTGCCAGTAGTATAGGGGCTAGCGGGGGGAATGAGCAGTTCTTC.